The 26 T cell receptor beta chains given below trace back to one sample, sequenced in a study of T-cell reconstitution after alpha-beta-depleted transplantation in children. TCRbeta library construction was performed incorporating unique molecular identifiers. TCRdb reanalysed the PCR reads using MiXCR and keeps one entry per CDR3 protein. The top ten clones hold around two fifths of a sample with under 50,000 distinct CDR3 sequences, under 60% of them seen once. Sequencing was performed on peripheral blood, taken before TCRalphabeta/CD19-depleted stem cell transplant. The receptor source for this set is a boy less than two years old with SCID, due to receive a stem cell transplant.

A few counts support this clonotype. DNA for the CDR3: TGTGCCAGCAGTTTAGAAGACAGGGGCACAGATACGCAGTATTTT. This encodes CASSLEDRGTDTQYF. The chain carries TRBV12-3 or TRBV12-4 and TRBJ2-3, with 7 bases aligning to TRBD1. The CDR3 is 15 residues long. J lost 1 base, V lost 1 base, and 2 bases had no gene match.

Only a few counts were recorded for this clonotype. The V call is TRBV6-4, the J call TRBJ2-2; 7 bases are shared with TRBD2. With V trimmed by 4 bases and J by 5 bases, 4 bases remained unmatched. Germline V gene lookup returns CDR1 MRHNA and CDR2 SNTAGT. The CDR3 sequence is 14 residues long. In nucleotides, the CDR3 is TGTGCCAGCAGTGCAACTAGCGAGACCGGGGAGCTGTTTTTT. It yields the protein CASSATSETGELFF.

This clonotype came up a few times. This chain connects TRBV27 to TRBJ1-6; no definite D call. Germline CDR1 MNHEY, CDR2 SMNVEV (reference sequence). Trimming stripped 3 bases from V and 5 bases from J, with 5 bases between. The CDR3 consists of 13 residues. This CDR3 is CASSLVHNSPLHF. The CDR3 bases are TGTGCCAGCAGTTTGGTCCATAATTCACCCCTCCACTTT.

CDR3 bases: TGTGCCAGCAGTTCCCGCCGGGGGGCCTACGAGCAGTACTTC. Protein sequence: CASSSRRGAYEQYF. The chain has TRBV12-3 or TRBV12-4 and TRBJ2-7; 7 nucleotides align to TRBD2. The J segment lost 2 bases and the V segment lost 4 bases, leaving 5 bases of the junction unmatched. CDR3 size: 14 residues.

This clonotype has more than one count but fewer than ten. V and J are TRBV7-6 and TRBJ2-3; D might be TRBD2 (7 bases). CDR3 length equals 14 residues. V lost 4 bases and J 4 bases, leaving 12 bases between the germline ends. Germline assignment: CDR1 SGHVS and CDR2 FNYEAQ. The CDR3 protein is CASSSGGRADTQYF. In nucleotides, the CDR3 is TGTGCCAGCAGCTCGGGGGGCAGGGCAGATACGCAGTATTTT.

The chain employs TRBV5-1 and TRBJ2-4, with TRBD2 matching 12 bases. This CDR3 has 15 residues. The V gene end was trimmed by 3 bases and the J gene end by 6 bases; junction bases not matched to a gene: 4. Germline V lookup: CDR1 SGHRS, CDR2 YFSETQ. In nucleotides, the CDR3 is TGCGCCAGCAGCTCCCGGACTAGCGGGGCAAACATTCAGTACTTC. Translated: CASSSRTSGANIQYF.

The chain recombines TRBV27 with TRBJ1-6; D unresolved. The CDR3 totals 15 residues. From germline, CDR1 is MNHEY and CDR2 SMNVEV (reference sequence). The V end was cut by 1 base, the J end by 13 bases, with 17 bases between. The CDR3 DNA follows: TGTGCCAGCAGTTTATACGAGGAGGGTCCGTCTCCCCTCCACTTT. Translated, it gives CASSLYEEGPSPLHF.

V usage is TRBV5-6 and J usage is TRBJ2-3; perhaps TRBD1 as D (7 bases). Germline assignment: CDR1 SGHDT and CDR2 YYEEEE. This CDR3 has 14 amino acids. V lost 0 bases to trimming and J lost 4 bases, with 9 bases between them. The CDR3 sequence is CASSLGRGADTQYF. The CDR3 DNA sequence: TGTGCCAGCAGCTTGGGCAGGGGGGCAGATACGCAGTATTTT.

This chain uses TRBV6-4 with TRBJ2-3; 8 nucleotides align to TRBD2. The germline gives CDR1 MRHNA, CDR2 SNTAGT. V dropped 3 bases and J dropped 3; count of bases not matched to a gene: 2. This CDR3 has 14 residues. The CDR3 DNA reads TGTGCCAGCAGTGAGCGGGGGGAGACAGATACGCAGTATTTT. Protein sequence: CASSERGETDTQYF.

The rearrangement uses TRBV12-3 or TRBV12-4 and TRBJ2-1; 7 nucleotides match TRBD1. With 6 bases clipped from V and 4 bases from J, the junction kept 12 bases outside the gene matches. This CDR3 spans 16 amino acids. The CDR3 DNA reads TGTGCCAGCAGCATCCCCGGGACAGCTGGGTACAATGAGCAGTTCTTC. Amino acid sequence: CASSIPGTAGYNEQFF.

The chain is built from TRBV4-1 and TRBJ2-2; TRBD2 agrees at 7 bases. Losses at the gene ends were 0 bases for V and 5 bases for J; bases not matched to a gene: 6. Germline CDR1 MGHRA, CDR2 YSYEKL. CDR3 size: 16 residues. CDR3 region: CASSQDRGVGTGELFF. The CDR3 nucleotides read TGCGCCAGCAGCCAAGATCGGGGGGTGGGGACCGGGGAGCTGTTTTTT.

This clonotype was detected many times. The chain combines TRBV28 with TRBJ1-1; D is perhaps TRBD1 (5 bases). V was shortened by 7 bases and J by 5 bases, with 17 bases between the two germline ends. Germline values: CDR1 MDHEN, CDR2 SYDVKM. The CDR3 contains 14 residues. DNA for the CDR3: TGTGCCAGCAATATCGGGGGAGTGCGGACTGAAGCTTTCTTT. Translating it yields CASNIGGVRTEAFF.

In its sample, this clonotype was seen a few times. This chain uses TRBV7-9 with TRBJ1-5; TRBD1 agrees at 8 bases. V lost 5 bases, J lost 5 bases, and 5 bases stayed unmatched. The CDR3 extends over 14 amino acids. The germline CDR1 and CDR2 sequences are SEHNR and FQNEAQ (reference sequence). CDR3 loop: CASSVTGADQPQHF. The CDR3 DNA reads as TGTGCCAGCAGCGTGACAGGGGCGGATCAGCCCCAGCATTTT.

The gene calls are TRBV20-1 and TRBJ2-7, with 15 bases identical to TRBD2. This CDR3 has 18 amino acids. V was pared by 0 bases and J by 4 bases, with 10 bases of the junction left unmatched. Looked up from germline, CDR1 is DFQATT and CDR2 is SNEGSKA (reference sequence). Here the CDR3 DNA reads TGCAGTGCTAGAGATTCGGGACTAGCGGGGGGCACATATTACGAGCAGTACTTC. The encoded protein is CSARDSGLAGGTYYEQYF.

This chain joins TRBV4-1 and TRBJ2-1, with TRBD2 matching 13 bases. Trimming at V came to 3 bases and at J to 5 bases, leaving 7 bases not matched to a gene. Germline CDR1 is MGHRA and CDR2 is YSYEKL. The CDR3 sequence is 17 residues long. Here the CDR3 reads CASSQGRLAGGNNEQFF. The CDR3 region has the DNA TGCGCCAGCAGCCAGGGCAGACTAGCGGGGGGCAACAATGAGCAGTTCTTC.

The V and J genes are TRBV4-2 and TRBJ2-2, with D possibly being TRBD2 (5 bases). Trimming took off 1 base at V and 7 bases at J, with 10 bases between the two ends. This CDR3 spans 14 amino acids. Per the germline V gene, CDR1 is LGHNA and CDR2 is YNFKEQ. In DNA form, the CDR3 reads TGTGCCAGCAGCCAAGGTTCGGGGTTCGGGGAGCTGTTTTTT. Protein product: CASSQGSGFGELFF.

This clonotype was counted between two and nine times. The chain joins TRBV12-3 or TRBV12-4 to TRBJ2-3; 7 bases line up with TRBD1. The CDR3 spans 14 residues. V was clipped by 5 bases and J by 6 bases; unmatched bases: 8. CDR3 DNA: TGTGCCAGCAGTAGGGACAGCCAGACGGATACGCAGTATTTT. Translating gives CASSRDSQTDTQYF.

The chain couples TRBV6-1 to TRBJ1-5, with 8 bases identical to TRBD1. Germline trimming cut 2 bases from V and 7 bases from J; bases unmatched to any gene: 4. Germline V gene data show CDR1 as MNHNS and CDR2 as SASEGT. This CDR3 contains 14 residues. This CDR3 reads CASSEQGAGQPQHF. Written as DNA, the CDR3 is TGTGCCAGCAGTGAACAGGGGGCAGGACAGCCCCAGCATTTT.

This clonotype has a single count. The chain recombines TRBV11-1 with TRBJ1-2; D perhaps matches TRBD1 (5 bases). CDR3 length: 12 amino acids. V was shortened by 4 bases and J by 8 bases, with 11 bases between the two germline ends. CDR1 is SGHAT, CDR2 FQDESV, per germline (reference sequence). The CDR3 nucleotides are TGTGCCAGCAGCTCCGCGGGGCCGGGCTACACCTTC. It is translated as CASSSAGPGYTF.

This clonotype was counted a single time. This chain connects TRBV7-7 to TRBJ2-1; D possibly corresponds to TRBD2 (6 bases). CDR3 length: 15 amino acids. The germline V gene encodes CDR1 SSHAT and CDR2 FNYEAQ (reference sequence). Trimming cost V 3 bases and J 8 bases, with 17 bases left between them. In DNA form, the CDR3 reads TGTGCCAGCAGCTTGGCCGGGAGTACCGTCGATGAGCAGTTCTTC. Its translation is CASSLAGSTVDEQFF.

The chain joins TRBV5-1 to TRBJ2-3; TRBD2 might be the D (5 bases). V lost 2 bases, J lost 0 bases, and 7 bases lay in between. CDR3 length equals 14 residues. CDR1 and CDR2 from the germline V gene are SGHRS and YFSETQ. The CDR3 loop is CASSFRESTDTQYF. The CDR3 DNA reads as TGCGCCAGCAGCTTTAGGGAGAGCACAGATACGCAGTATTTT.

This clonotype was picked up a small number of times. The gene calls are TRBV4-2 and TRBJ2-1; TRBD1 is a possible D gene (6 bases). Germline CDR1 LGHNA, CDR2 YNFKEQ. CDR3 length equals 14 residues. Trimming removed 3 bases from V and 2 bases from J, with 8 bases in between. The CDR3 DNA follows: TGTGCCAGCAGCCACGGGACAACCTACAATGAGCAGTTCTTC. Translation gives CASSHGTTYNEQFF.

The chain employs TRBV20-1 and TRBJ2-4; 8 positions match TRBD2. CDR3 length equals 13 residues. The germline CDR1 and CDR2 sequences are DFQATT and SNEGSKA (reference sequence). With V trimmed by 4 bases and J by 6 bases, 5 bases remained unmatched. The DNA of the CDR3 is TGCAGTGCTATAGGCGGGGGGTTAAACATTCAGTACTTC. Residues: CSAIGGGLNIQYF.

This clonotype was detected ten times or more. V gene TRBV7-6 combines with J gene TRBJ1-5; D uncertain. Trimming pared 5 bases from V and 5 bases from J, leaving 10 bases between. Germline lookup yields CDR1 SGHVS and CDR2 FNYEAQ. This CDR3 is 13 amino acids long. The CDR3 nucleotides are TGTGCCAGCAGCAGTATGGGCGATCAGCCCCAGCATTTT. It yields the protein CASSSMGDQPQHF.

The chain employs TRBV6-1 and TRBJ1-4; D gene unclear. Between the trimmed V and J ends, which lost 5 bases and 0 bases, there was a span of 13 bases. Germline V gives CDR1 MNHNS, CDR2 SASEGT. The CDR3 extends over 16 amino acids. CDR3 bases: TGTGCCAGCAGTAGGTCTTGGGCGCCAACTAATGAAAAACTGTTTTTT. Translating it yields CASSRSWAPTNEKLFF.

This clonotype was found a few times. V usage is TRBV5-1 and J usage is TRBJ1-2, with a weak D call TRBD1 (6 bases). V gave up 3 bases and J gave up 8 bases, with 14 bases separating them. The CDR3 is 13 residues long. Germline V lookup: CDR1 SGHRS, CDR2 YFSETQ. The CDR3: CASSSGGLGGYTF. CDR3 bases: TGCGCCAGCAGCTCGGGGGGCCTCGGAGGCTACACCTTC.